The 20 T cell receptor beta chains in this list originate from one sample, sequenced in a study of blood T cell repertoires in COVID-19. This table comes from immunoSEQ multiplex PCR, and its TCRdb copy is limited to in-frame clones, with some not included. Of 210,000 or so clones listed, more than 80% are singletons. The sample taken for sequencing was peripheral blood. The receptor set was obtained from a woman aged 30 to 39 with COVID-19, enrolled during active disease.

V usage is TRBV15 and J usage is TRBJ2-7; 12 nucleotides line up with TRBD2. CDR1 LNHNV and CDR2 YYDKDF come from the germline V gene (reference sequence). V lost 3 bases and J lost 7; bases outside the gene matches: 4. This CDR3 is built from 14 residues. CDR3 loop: CATSRTSGRREQYF. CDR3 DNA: TGTGCCACCAGCAGGACTAGCGGGAGACGGGAGCAGTACTTC.

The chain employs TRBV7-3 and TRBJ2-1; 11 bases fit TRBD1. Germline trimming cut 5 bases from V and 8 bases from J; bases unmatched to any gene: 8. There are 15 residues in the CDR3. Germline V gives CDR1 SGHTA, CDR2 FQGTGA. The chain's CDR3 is CASSPGTGGWDEQFF. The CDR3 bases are TGTGCCAGCAGCCCAGGGACAGGGGGATGGGATGAGCAGTTCTTC.

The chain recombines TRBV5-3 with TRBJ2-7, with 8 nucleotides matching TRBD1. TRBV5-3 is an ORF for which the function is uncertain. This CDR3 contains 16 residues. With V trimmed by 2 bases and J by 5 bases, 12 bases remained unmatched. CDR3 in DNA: TGTGCCAGAAGCTTAGGCAGGGGGCGAAGGTACGACGAGCAGTACTTC. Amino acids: CARSLGRGRRYDEQYF.

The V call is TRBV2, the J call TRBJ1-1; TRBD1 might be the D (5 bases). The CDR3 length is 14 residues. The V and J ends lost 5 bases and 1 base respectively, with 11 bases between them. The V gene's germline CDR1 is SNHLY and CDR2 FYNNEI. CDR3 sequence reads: CASSIYTGNTEAFF. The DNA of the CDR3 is TGTGCCAGCAGTATATATACAGGGAACACTGAAGCTTTCTTT.

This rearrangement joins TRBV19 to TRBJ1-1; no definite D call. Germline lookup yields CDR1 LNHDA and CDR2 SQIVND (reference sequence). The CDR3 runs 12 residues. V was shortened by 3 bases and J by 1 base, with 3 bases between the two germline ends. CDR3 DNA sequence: TGTGCCAGTAGTATCTCGAACACTGAAGCTTTCTTT. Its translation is CASSISNTEAFF.

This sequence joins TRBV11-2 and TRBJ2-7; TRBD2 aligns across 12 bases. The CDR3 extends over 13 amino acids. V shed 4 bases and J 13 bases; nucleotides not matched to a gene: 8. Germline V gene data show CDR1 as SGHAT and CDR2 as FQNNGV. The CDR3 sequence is CASSSTQTSGGYF. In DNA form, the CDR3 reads TGTGCCAGCAGCTCAACCCAGACTAGCGGGGGATACTTC.

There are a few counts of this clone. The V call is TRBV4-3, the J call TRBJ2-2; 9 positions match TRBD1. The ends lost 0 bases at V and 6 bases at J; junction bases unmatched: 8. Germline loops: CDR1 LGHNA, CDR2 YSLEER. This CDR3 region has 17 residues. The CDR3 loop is CASSQDPTGGEAGELFF. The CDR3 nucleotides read TGCGCCAGCAGCCAAGATCCCACAGGGGGCGAGGCCGGGGAGCTGTTTTTT.

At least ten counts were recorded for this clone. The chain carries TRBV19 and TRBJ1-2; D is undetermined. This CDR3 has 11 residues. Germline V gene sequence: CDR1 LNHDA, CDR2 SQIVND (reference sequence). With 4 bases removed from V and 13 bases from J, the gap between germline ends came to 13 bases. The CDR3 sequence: CASSNKRLATF. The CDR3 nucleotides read TGTGCCAGTAGTAATAAGCGCTTGGCCACCTTC.

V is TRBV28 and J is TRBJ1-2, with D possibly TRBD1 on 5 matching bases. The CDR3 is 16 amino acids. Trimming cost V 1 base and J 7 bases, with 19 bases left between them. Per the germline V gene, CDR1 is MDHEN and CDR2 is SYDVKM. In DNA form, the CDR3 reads TGTGCCAGCAGTTTATTACCAGGGCCACAAACCGGTGGCTACACCTTC. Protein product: CASSLLPGPQTGGYTF.

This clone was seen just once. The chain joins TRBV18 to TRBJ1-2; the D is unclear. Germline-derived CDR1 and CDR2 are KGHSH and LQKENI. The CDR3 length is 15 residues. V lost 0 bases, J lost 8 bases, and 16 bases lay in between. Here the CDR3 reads CASSPPDGPGEGYTF. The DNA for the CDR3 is TGTGCCAGCTCACCACCCGACGGACCTGGGGAGGGCTACACCTTC.

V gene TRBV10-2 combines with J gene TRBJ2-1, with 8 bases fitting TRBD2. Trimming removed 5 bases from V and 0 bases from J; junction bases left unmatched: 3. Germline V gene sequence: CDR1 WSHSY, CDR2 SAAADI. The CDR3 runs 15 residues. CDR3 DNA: TGCGCCAGCAGTCAACTAGCGGCCTCCTACAATGAGCAGTTCTTC. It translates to CASSQLAASYNEQFF.

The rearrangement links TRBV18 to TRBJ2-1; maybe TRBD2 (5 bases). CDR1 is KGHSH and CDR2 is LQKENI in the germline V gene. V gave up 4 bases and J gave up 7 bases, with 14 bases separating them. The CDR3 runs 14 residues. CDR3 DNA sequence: TGTGCCAGCTCACTACGACTTAGCGAGAATGAGCAGTTCTTC. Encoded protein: CASSLRLSENEQFF.

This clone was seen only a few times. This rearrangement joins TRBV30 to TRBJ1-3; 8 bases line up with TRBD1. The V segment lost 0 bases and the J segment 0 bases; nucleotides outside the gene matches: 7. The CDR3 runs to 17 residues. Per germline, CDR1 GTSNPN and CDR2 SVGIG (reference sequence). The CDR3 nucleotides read TGTGCCTGGAGTGTTCCCGACAGGGGAAGCTCTGGAAACACCATATATTTT. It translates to CAWSVPDRGSSGNTIYF.

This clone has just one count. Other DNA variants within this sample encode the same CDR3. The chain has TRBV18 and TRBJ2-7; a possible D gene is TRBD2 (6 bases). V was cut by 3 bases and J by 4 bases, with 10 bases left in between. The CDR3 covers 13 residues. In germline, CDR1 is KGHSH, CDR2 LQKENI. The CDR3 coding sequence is TGTGCCAGCTCACCGGGAGGCTCTTACGAGCAGTACTTC. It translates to CASSPGGSYEQYF.

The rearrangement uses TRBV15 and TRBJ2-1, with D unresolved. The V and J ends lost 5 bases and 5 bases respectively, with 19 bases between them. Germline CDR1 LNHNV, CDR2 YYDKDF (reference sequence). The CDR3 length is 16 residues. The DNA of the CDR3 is TGTGCCACCAGCGACTGGTCCCTCCCGAGCGACAATGAGCAGTTCTTC. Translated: CATSDWSLPSDNEQFF.

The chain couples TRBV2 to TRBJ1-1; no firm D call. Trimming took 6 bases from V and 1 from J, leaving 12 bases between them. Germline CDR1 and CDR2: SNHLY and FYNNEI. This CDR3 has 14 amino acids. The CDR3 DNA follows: TGTGCCAGCAGCCCCGGACGGGGGAACACTGAAGCTTTCTTT. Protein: CASSPGRGNTEAFF.

CDR3 nucleotide sequence: TGTGCCAGCACCGGTAGCGGGGACATGGACGAGCAGTACTTC. This encodes CASTGSGDMDEQYF. This chain connects TRBV28 to TRBJ2-7; 8 nucleotides align to TRBD2. The trim removed 7 bases at V and 5 bases at J, leaving 10 bases unmatched. Germline V CDR1 and CDR2: MDHEN, SYDVKM. The CDR3 extends over 14 amino acids. Full variable domain (missing parts from reference TRBV28 and TRBJ2-7): DVKVTQSSRYLVKRTGEKVFLECVQDMDHENMFWYRQDPGLGLRLIYFSYDVKMKEKGDIPEGYSVSREKKERFSLILESASTNQTSMYLCASTGSGDMDEQYFGPGTRLTVT.

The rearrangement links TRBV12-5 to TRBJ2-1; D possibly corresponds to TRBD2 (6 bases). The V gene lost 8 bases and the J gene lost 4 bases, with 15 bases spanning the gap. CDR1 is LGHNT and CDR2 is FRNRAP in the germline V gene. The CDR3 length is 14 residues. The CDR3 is CASKTGEEYNEQFF. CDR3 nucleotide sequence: TGTGCTAGTAAAACGGGGGAGGAATACAATGAGCAGTTCTTC. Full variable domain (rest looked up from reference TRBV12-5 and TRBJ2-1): DARVTQTPRHKVTEMGQEVTMRCQPILGHNTVFWYRQTMMQGLELLAYFRNRAPLDDSGMPKDRFSAEMPDATLATLKIQPSEPRDSAVYFCASKTGEEYNEQFFGPGTRLTVL.

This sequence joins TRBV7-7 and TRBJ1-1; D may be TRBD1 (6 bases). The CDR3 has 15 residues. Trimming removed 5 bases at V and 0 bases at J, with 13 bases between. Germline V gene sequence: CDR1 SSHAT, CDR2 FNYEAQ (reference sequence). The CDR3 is CASSLPDRLNTEAFF. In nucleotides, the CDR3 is TGTGCCAGCAGCCTTCCCGACAGGTTGAACACTGAAGCTTTCTTT.

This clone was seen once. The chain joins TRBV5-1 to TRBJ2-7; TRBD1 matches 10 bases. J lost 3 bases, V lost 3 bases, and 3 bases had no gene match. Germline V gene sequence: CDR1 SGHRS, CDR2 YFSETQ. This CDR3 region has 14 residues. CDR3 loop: CASSSGTGVYEQYF. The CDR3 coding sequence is TGCGCCAGCAGCTCCGGGACAGGGGTCTACGAGCAGTACTTC. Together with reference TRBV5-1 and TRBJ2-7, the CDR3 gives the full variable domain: KAGVTQTPRYLIKTRGQQVTLSCSPISGHRSVSWYQQTPGQGLQFLFEYFSETQRNKGNFPGRFSGRQFSNSRSEMNVSTLELGDSALYLCASSSGTGVYEQYFGPGTRLTVT.